This TCR beta chain was identified in a study of T cell changes during pregnancy in multiple sclerosis. Looked up from germline, CDR1 is SEHNR and CDR2 is FQNEAQ (reference sequence). Trimming removed 1 base at V and 7 bases at J, with 10 bases between. The CDR3 runs to 13 residues. TCRdb's table, derived via immunoSEQ multiplex PCR, lists solely in-frame clones and lacks some. The data contain about 54,000 clones, approximately 92% of them seen just once; the ten biggest clones take up roughly 1.2%. This TCR derives from a female donor in good health, enrolled as a control in a pregnancy study. This sample comprised peripheral blood, obtained after pregnancy. This chain joins TRBV7-9 and TRBJ1-1; a possible D gene is TRBD1 (6 bases). The DNA of the CDR3 is TGTGCCAGCAGCTTAGATCAGGGGTATGAAGCTTTCTTT. This sequence encodes CASSLDQGYEAFF.